This entry lists 5 T cell receptor beta chains sequenced from one sample in a study of PD-1 blockade in mismatch repair-deficient tumors. Assay: immunoSEQ multiplex PCR; the TCRdb copy retains only in-frame clones and omits some. This sample carries roughly 130,000 clones, almost 90% of them seen once, and the ten largest clones take 10% to 15%. Sequencing used peripheral blood, obtained approximately 72 weeks after starting pembrolizumab. The source is an adult with mismatch repair-deficient cancer.

For the CDR3, the DNA is TGTGCCAGCAGCGTAGACCCCTCTGACAGGTCAGGACCAGATACGCAGTATTTT. This gives the protein CASSVDPSDRSGPDTQYF. The rearrangement joins TRBV9 to TRBJ2-3; weak D call: TRBD1 (6 bases). Trimming took off 0 bases at V and 4 bases at J, with 21 bases between the two ends. Germline assignment: CDR1 SGDLS and CDR2 YYNGEE. The CDR3 is 18 amino acids.

The chain uses TRBV28 and TRBJ2-3; unclear D gene. This CDR3 has 14 residues. Germline V gene lookup returns CDR1 MDHEN and CDR2 SYDVKM. V dropped 5 bases and J dropped 8 bases, with 17 bases sitting between them. The CDR3 region has the DNA TGTGCCAGCAGTCTGAACCCAAAACACCTTACGCAGTATTTT. Translation gives CASSLNPKHLTQYF.

The rearrangement links TRBV4-1 to TRBJ2-5, with 11 positions matching TRBD2. The trim removed 4 bases at V and 6 bases at J, leaving 13 bases unmatched. CDR1 and CDR2 from the germline V gene are MGHRA and YSYEKL. The CDR3 runs to 17 residues. The CDR3 nucleotides are TGCGCCAGCAGCCTGGAACTAGCGGGAGTGGAGGGGCAGACCCAGTACTTC. It is translated as CASSLELAGVEGQTQYF.

The V call is TRBV7-2, the J call TRBJ2-1, with 9 bases fitting TRBD2. With 0 bases clipped from V and 8 bases from J, the junction kept 8 bases outside the gene matches. CDR3 length: 16 amino acids. Germline CDR1 is SGHTA and CDR2 is FQGNSA. In DNA, the CDR3 is TGTGCCAGCAGCTTAGCATTGCCTAGCGGGACCCATGAGCAGTTCTTC. Translating it yields CASSLALPSGTHEQFF. The whole variable domain, remainder taken from reference TRBV7-2 and TRBJ2-1, is GAGVSQSPSNKVTEKGKDVELRCDPISGHTALYWYRQSLGQGLEFLIYFQGNSAPDKSGLPSDRFSAERTGGSVSTLTIQRTQQEDSAVYLCASSLALPSGTHEQFFGPGTRLTVL.

The gene calls are TRBV28 and TRBJ2-3; D is perhaps TRBD1 (6 bases). This CDR3 has 14 residues. V dropped 4 bases and J dropped 0 bases, with 8 bases sitting between them. Germline values: CDR1 MDHEN, CDR2 SYDVKM. For the CDR3, the DNA is TGTGCCAGCAGTTGGGGACAAAGCACAGATACGCAGTATTTT. Translated: CASSWGQSTDTQYF.